This T cell receptor (beta chain) was obtained from a study of blood T cell repertoires in COVID-19. In the study overall: Sample material is recorded as cDNA or gDNA derived from T cells, B-cell-depleted T cells, or PBMCs.

Measured with immunoSEQ multiplex PCR; TCRdb has only the in-frame clones, and not every one. The sample shows about 220,000 clones, 80% to 90% of them seen only once. This clone came up once. From germline, CDR1 is LNHNV and CDR2 YYDKDF (reference sequence). With 1 base removed from V and 8 bases from J, the gap between germline ends came to 17 bases. The CDR3 runs 15 residues. This chain uses TRBV15 with TRBJ1-2; D not resolved. The sequencing input was peripheral blood. The sequence was obtained from a man aged 30-40 years who had recovered from COVID-19. CDR3 nucleotide sequence: TGTGCCACCAGCAGAGGGCGATCGGCCGGCGGAGGCTACACCTTC. Its protein product is CATSRGRSAGGGYTF.